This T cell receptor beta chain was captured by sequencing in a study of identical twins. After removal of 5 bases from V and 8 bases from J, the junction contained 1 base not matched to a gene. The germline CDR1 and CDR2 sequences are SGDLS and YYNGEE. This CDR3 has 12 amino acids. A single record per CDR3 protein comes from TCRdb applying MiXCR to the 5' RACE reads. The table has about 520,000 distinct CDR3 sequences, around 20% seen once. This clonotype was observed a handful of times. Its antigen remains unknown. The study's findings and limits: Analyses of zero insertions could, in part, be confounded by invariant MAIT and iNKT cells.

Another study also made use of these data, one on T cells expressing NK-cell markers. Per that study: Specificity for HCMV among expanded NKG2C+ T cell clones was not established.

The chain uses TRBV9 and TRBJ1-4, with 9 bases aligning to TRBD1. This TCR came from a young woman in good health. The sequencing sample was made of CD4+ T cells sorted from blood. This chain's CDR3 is CASRTGGEKLFF. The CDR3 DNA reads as TGTGCCAGCAGGACAGGGGGGGAAAAACTGTTTTTT.